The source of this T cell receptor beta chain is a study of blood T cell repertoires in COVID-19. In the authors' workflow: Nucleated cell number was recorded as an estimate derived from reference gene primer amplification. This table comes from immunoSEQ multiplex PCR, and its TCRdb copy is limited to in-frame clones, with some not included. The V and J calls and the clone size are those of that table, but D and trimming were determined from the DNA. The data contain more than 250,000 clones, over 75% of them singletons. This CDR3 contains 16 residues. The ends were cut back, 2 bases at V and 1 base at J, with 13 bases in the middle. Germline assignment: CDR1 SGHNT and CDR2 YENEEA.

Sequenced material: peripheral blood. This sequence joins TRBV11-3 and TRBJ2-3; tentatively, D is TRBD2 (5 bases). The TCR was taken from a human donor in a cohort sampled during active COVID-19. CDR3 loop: CASSLSTWGGTDTQYF. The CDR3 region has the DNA TGTGCCAGCAGCTTATCCACCTGGGGAGGCACAGATACGCAGTATTTT.